This T cell receptor beta chain came from a study of T cell responses to AZD1222 COVID-19 vaccine. Turning to the study itself: Doses given second, at about 4 or about 12 weeks, were pooled.

Concerning this clone: Antigen: not known.

From germline, CDR1 is SGHRS and CDR2 YFSETQ. The V and J ends lost 4 bases and 0 bases respectively, with 11 bases between them. The length of the CDR3 is 15 residues. Libraries were prepared by immunoSEQ multiplex PCR; TCRdb keeps only in-frame clonotypes and omits some of them. The table has about 130,000 clones, about 93% seen once. The study's findings and limits: Among AZD1222 vaccinees, only six were seropositive at baseline. Repertoires were obtained only post-peak T cell response.

Material: peripheral blood, obtained on day 0 of AZD1222 vaccination. The V and J genes are TRBV5-1 and TRBJ2-1, with D uncertain. The TCR sequence derives from an adult in good health. The chain's CDR3 is CASSPRPSSYNEQFF. For the CDR3, the DNA is TGCGCCAGCAGCCCCAGACCGAGCTCCTACAATGAGCAGTTCTTC.